Listed here are 21 T cell receptor beta chains from one sample, sequenced in a study of prognosis after radiotherapy for stage I lung cancer. From genomic DNA, two-round multiplex PCR was used to amplify TCR beta CDR3. Amplification in first-round PCR relied on primers specific to each TRBV and TRBJ gene. Each CDR3 protein is one row after TCRdb ran MiXCR on the multiplex PCR reads. The table has 14,000 or so distinct CDR3 sequences, roughly a third seen once. Sequences were derived from PBMCs, sampled before or after stereotactic body radiation therapy (not recorded which). These receptors originate from a donor over 45 with non-small cell lung cancer.

The V and J genes are TRBV7-2 and TRBJ2-7; D gene uncertain. Trimming pared 5 bases from V and 3 bases from J, leaving 8 bases between. Per the germline V gene, CDR1 is SGHTA and CDR2 is FQGNSA. The CDR3 contains 12 residues. The CDR3 sequence: CASSGGNYEQYF. The CDR3 DNA reads as TGTGCCAGCAGCGGTGGAAACTACGAGCAGTACTTC.

This clonotype was seen at least ten times. The chain combines TRBV29-1 with TRBJ2-3; 8 positions match TRBD1. Germline CDR1 is SQVTM and CDR2 is ANQGSEA. The trim removed 2 bases at V and 6 bases at J, leaving 10 bases unmatched. The CDR3 totals 15 residues. The CDR3 here is CSVERGYRGSDTQYF. The CDR3, as DNA: TGCAGCGTTGAACGGGGGTACAGGGGGTCCGATACGCAGTATTTT.

On this clonotype: The missing conserved phenylalanine or tryptophan at the end of this CDR3 makes a read error likely. The rearrangement links TRBV7-9 to TRBJ1-3; TRBD1 agrees at 7 bases. The CDR3 totals 17 residues. V shed 4 bases and J 2 bases; nucleotides not matched to a gene: 11. Looked up from germline, CDR1 is SEHNR and CDR2 is FQNEAQ (reference sequence). CDR3 DNA: TGTGCCAGCAGCTCGCTACAGGGGACGGTAACTGGAAACACCATATATTAT. Its translation: CASSSLQGTVTGNTIYY.

The CDR3 DNA reads as TGCGCCAGCAACCCGGGACAGGGACAAGGGGAGCACCAGCATTTT. Its protein product is CASNPGQGQGEHQHF. The chain recombines TRBV10-2 with TRBJ1-5; 9 bases line up with TRBD1. J gave up 12 bases and V 7 bases, and 16 bases lay outside the gene matches. The CDR3 contains 15 residues. In germline, CDR1 is WSHSY, CDR2 SAAADI.

This clonotype was counted many times. The chain links TRBV20-1 to TRBJ1-2; D gene uncertain. CDR3 length: 16 amino acids. With 0 bases removed from V and 4 bases from J, the gap between germline ends came to 18 bases. The germline V gene encodes CDR1 DFQATT and CDR2 SNEGSKA (reference sequence). The CDR3 spells CSARDQDVLVPYGYTF. The CDR3 bases are TGCAGTGCTAGAGATCAGGACGTCCTCGTCCCCTATGGCTACACCTTC.

This clonotype occurred many times. The rearrangement links TRBV15 to TRBJ2-2; a weak D match, TRBD1 (6 bases). Trimming cost V 0 bases and J 6 bases, with 8 bases left between them. Germline values: CDR1 LNHNV, CDR2 YYDKDF (reference sequence). The CDR3 consists of 14 residues. The CDR3 coding sequence is TGTGCCACCAGCAGAGAACAGGGTTCCGGGGAGCTGTTTTTT. Translated, it gives CATSREQGSGELFF.

This clonotype was seen ten or more times. V gene TRBV28 combines with J gene TRBJ2-5; 9 bases match TRBD2. The length of the CDR3 is 15 residues. Germline CDR1 and CDR2: MDHEN and SYDVKM. V lost 1 base and J lost 4; bases outside the gene matches: 4. The CDR3 DNA sequence: TGTGCCAGCAGTTTATCGGGCGGGAGGGGAGAGACCCAGTACTTC. Translated, it gives CASSLSGGRGETQYF.

This chain joins TRBV12-3 or TRBV12-4 and TRBJ2-3, with 8 bases aligning to TRBD2. The CDR3 is 15 amino acids. J was trimmed by 4 bases and V by 7 bases; bases with no gene match: 10. As DNA, the CDR3 is TGTGCCAGCATCCGCCGGGAGGGACTAGCAGATACGCAGTATTTT. Its protein product is CASIRREGLADTQYF.

In this sample, this clonotype turned up many times. The chain uses TRBV7-2 and TRBJ2-1; 7 bases line up with TRBD2. The CDR3 sequence is 15 residues long. Germline loops: CDR1 SGHTA, CDR2 FQGNSA. The V and J ends lost 2 bases and 1 base, in that order; junction bases with no gene match: 2. The CDR3 DNA is TGTGCCAGCAGCTTAAGCGGGGCTTCCTACAATGAGCAGTTCTTC. The encoded protein is CASSLSGASYNEQFF.

This clonotype was detected ten times or more. An end of the junction differs from the germline gene, which may be a read error. The chain carries TRBV7-9 and TRBJ1-4, with TRBD1 matching over 7 bases. Per germline, CDR1 SEHNR and CDR2 FQNEAQ (reference sequence). This CDR3 comprises 16 residues. In nucleotides, the CDR3 is TGTGCCAGCAGCTTTGGAGACAGGGCAGGAAATGAAGAACTGTTTTTT. Translating it yields CASSFGDRAGNEELFF.

This clonotype was recorded many times. Relative to the germline gene, one junction end is altered; a read error may explain this. This chain links TRBV6-5 with TRBJ2-7; a weak D match, TRBD2 (6 bases). Germline V gene sequence: CDR1 MNHEY, CDR2 SVGAGI. The length of the CDR3 is 13 residues. In nucleotides, the CDR3 is TGTGTCAGCAGTTACTCGACTAGCTACGAGCAGTACTTC. Translating it yields CVSSYSTSYEQYF.

This clonotype was seen repeatedly, ten times or more. The chain carries TRBV7-2 and TRBJ2-2; 10 bases line up with TRBD2. The CDR3 sequence is 16 residues long. Germline assignment: CDR1 SGHTA and CDR2 FQGNSA. V shed 5 bases and J 1 base; nucleotides not matched to a gene: 4. The CDR3 spells CASSRTSGRNTGELFF. The CDR3 nucleotides are TGTGCCAGCAGCCGGACTAGCGGCAGGAACACCGGGGAGCTGTTTTTT.

In this sample, this clonotype turned up once. The rearrangement joins TRBV9 to TRBJ2-7, with D tentatively TRBD2 (6 bases). The CDR3 is 15 amino acids. V lost 4 bases and J 7 bases, leaving 21 bases between the germline ends. Germline lookup yields CDR1 SGDLS and CDR2 YYNGEE. This CDR3 reads CASSISGSPGREQYF. In nucleotides, the CDR3 is TGTGCCAGCAGCATATCCGGGTCCCCCGGGAGAGAGCAGTACTTC.

This clonotype was recorded at least ten times. The rearrangement links TRBV28 to TRBJ2-5; D is possibly TRBD2 (5 bases). Germline CDR1 reads MDHEN; CDR2 reads SYDVKM. The CDR3 has 13 residues. V was cut by 3 bases and J by 5 bases, with 10 bases left in between. The CDR3 region is CASSFGGRETQYF. The CDR3 DNA is TGTGCCAGCAGTTTCGGCGGGCGGGAGACCCAGTACTTC.

The chain recombines TRBV3-1 with TRBJ2-1; D unresolved. Trimming took 0 bases from V and 4 from J, leaving 7 bases between them. The CDR3 is made up of 14 amino acids. The germline V gene encodes CDR1 LGHDT and CDR2 YNNKEL (reference sequence). The CDR3 nucleotides are TGTGCCAGCAGCCAAGACGGTGGATACAATGAGCAGTTCTTC. Its translation is CASSQDGGYNEQFF.

This clonotype was picked up many times. It may be a read error: a sequence one base away is much more abundant. The chain has TRBV15 and TRBJ2-3; D gene ambiguous. In germline, CDR1 is LNHNV, CDR2 YYDKDF (reference sequence). There are 13 residues in the CDR3. CDR3 nucleotides: TGTGCCACCAGCGACACTGACACAGATATGCAGTATTTT. It encodes CATSDTDTDMQYF.

In this sample, this clonotype turned up many times. V is TRBV19 and J is TRBJ2-7, with 7 bases fitting TRBD2. V was pared by 2 bases and J by 0 bases, with 10 bases of the junction left unmatched. CDR3 length: 17 residues. CDR1 LNHDA and CDR2 SQIVND come from the germline V gene (reference sequence). The CDR3 protein is CASSISHSGGSSYEQYF. CDR3 DNA sequence: TGTGCCAGTAGTATATCCCATTCCGGGGGGAGCTCCTACGAGCAGTACTTC.

Note on this clonotype: The CDR3 does not close with the conserved phenylalanine or tryptophan, likely indicating a read error. The DNA is left out, because the CDR3 cannot be placed on it with certainty; the CDR3 is given as TCRdb lists it. The chain employs TRBV6-1 and TRBJ1-2; the D call in the table, TRBD1, was not verified against the DNA. The CDR3 has 14 residues if both end residues are counted. Germline CDR1 MNHNS, CDR2 SASEGT. CDR3 residues: CATNRRQGMDGYII.

This clonotype came up many times. V is TRBV9 and J is TRBJ1-2; 7 nucleotides line up with TRBD1. The V segment lost 0 bases and the J segment 7 bases; nucleotides outside the gene matches: 9. Germline lookup yields CDR1 SGDLS and CDR2 YYNGEE. This CDR3 is built from 15 residues. DNA of the CDR3: TGTGCCAGCAGCGTAGGGGACAGTTTTTCCTTTGGCTACACCTTC. As protein: CASSVGDSFSFGYTF.

Concerning this clonotype: With a far larger clone one base away, a read error is the likely cause. V is TRBV6-8 and J is TRBJ1-4, with D unresolved. Trimming took 8 bases from V and 10 from J, leaving 23 bases between them. Per germline, CDR1 MNHGY and CDR2 SAAAGT. The CDR3 length is 15 residues. The chain's CDR3 is CASRRSLLAGGKLFF. The CDR3 DNA sequence: TGTGCCAGCCGGCGAAGTCTCTTGGCGGGAGGAAAACTGTTTTTT.

This clonotype is medium-sized in the sample. The rearrangement links TRBV20-1 to TRBJ1-1; D not certain. Per germline, CDR1 DFQATT and CDR2 SNEGSKA (reference sequence). This CDR3 has 12 amino acids. The CDR3 nucleotides are TGCAGCGTTAGGCGGATGAACACTGAAGCTTTCTTT. Residues: CSVRRMNTEAFF.